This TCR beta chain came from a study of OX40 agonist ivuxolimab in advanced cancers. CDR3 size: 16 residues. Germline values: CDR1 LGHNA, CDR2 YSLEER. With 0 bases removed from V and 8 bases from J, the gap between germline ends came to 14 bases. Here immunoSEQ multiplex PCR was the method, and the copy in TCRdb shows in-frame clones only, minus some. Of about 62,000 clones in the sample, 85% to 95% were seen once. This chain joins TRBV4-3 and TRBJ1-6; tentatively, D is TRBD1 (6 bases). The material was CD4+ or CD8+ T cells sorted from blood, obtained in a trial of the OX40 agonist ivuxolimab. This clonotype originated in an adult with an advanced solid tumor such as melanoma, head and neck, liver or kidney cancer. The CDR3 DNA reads TGCGCCAGCAGCCAAGAAGTCCCGGGGGCCGATTCACCCCTCCACTTT. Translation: CASSQEVPGADSPLHF.